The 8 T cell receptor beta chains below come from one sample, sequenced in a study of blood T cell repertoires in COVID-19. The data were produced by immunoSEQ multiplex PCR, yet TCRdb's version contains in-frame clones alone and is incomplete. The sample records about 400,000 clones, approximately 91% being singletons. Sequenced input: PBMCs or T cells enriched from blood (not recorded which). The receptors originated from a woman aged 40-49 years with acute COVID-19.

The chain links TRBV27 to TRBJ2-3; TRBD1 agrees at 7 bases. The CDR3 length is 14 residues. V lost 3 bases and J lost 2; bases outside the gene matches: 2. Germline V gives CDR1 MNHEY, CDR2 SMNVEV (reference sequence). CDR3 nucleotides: TGTGCCAGCAGTTTCGACAGGGTCACAGATACGCAGTATTTT. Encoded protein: CASSFDRVTDTQYF.

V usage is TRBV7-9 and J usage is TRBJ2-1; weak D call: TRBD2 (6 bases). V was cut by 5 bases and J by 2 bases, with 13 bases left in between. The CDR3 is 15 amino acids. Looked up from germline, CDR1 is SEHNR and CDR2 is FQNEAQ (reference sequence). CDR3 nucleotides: TGTGCCAGCAGCGCAAGCGGGTTTACCTACAATGAGCAGTTCTTC. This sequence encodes CASSASGFTYNEQFF.

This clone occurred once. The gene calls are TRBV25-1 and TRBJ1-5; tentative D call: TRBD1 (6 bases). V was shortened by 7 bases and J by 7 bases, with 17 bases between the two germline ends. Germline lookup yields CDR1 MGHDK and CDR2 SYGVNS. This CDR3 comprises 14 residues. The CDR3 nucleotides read TGTGCCAGCACCGGAGCGGGGGGCGTGCAGCCCCAGCATTTT. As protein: CASTGAGGVQPQHF.

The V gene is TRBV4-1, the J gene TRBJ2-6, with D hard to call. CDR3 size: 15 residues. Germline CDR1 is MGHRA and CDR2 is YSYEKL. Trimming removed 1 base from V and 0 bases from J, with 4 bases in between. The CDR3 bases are TGCGCCAGCAGCCAAGGTAGCTCTGGGGCCAACGTCCTGACTTTC. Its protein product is CASSQGSSGANVLTF.

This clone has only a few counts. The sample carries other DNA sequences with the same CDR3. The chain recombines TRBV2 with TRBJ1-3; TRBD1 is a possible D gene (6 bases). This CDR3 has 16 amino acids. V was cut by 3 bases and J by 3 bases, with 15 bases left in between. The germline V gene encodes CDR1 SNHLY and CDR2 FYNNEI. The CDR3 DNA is TGTGCCAGCAGTGAGGCGCGGGGGGCGATTGGAAACACCATATATTTT. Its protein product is CASSEARGAIGNTIYF.

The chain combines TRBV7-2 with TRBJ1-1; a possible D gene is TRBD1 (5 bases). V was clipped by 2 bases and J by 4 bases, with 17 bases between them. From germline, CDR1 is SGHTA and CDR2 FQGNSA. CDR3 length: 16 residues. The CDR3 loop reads CASSLSVTVRGTEAFF. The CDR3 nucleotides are TGTGCCAGCAGCTTAAGCGTGACAGTTAGGGGCACTGAAGCTTTCTTT.

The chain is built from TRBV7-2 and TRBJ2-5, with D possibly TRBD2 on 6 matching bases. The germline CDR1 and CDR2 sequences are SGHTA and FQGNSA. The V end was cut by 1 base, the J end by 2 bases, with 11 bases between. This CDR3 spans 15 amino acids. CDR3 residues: CASSLVAGWQETQYF. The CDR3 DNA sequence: TGTGCCAGCAGCTTAGTGGCGGGGTGGCAAGAGACCCAGTACTTC.

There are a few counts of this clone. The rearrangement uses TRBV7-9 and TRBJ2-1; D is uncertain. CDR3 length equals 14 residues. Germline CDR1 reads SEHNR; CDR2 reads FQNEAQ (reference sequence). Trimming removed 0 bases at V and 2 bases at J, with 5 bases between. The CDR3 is CASSLAHAYNEQFF. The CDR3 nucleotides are TGTGCCAGCAGCTTAGCACACGCCTACAATGAGCAGTTCTTC.